The 10 T cell receptor beta chains given below trace back to one sample, sequenced in a study of blood T cell repertoires in COVID-19. This table comes from immunoSEQ multiplex PCR, and its TCRdb copy is limited to in-frame clones, with some not included. The repertoire has over 45,000 clones, over 75% of them found once; the top ten carry over 11%. The material sequenced was peripheral blood. These receptor sequences come from a woman in her sixties with active COVID-19.

This clone was recorded a few times. The rearrangement uses TRBV7-9 and TRBJ2-7, with D tentatively TRBD1 (5 bases). Germline V gives CDR1 SEHNR, CDR2 FQNEAQ (reference sequence). Trimming cost V 3 bases and J 7 bases, with 10 bases left between them. The CDR3 is 12 amino acids. The CDR3 reads CASSFERGEQYF. The CDR3 nucleotides read TGTGCCAGCAGCTTTGAAAGGGGTGAGCAGTACTTC.

Written as DNA, the CDR3 is TGTGCCAGCAGCTTAGGTGTAGCCTATAACACCGGGGAGCTGTTTTTT. Translation gives CASSLGVAYNTGELFF. The chain carries TRBV7-2 and TRBJ2-2; D is undetermined. CDR1 is SGHTA, CDR2 FQGNSA, per germline. This CDR3 comprises 16 residues. Trimming took off 1 base at V and 2 bases at J, with 11 bases between the two ends.

This chain joins TRBV5-6 and TRBJ2-2; the D is unclear. V shed 1 base and J shed 4 bases, with 5 bases lying between them. Germline lookup yields CDR1 SGHDT and CDR2 YYEEEE. CDR3 length: 13 residues. The CDR3 loop reads CASSLPVTGELFF. CDR3 sequence (DNA): TGTGCCAGCAGCTTGCCCGTCACCGGGGAGCTGTTTTTT.

This clone occurred once. The CDR3 reads CASSPQGRGYGYTF. DNA for the CDR3: TGTGCCAGCAGCCCACAGGGGCGCGGCTATGGCTACACCTTC. This rearrangement joins TRBV7-2 to TRBJ1-2; 7 bases are shared with TRBD1. CDR1 is SGHTA, CDR2 FQGNSA, per germline. The ends lost 5 bases at V and 4 bases at J; junction bases unmatched: 7. This CDR3 spans 14 amino acids.

This chain joins TRBV18 and TRBJ1-5, with a possible D match to TRBD1 (5 bases). Germline loops: CDR1 KGHSH, CDR2 LQKENI. Trimming stripped 3 bases from V and 6 bases from J, with 9 bases between. The CDR3 totals 13 residues. CDR3 sequence (DNA): TGTGCCAGCTCACCGGGGGAGGGTCAGCCCCAGCATTTT. This codes for CASSPGEGQPQHF.

The V gene is TRBV5-1, the J gene TRBJ2-2; TRBD1 matches at 8 bases. The length of the CDR3 is 15 residues. The trim removed 4 bases at V and 3 bases at J, leaving 5 bases unmatched. Germline V gives CDR1 SGHRS, CDR2 YFSETQ. CDR3 in DNA: TGCGCCAGCAGCCGCGGGACAGGCGACACCGGGGAGCTGTTTTTT. Protein sequence: CASSRGTGDTGELFF.

This sequence joins TRBV7-9 and TRBJ2-7; 7 bases map to TRBD1. The V gene end was trimmed by 0 bases and the J gene end by 0 bases; junction bases not matched to a gene: 2. CDR1 is SEHNR, CDR2 FQNEAQ, per germline (reference sequence). This CDR3 is 15 amino acids long. The DNA for the CDR3 is TGTGCCAGCAGCTTAGCAGGGGACAGCTCCTACGAGCAGTACTTC. Its protein product is CASSLAGDSSYEQYF.

V gene TRBV19 combines with J gene TRBJ2-1, with 9 positions matching TRBD2. The CDR3 runs 12 residues. V lost 5 bases, J lost 10 bases, and 3 bases stayed unmatched. Germline values: CDR1 LNHDA, CDR2 SQIVND (reference sequence). CDR3 sequence (DNA): TGTGCCAGTAGTGCGGGGGGGGCCGAGCAGTTCTTC. Its protein product is CASSAGGAEQFF.

The V and J genes are TRBV27 and TRBJ1-3, with D perhaps TRBD1 (5 bases). In germline, CDR1 is MNHEY, CDR2 SMNVEV (reference sequence). This CDR3 region has 15 residues. Trimming shortened V by 5 bases and J by 4 bases, and 15 bases separated the two germline ends. The CDR3 nucleotides are TGTGCCAGCAGTATTACTTGGGGCGCAGGAAACACCATATATTTT. It codes for CASSITWGAGNTIYF.

The rearrangement joins TRBV19 to TRBJ2-5; 8 nucleotides line up with TRBD2. CDR1 and CDR2 (germline): LNHDA, SQIVND (reference sequence). This CDR3 is built from 15 residues. V shed 5 bases, J shed 4 bases, and the junction held 9 bases outside the gene matches. CDR3 residues: CASSLQGLGRETQYF. The CDR3 region has the DNA TGTGCCAGTAGTCTCCAGGGACTAGGGCGAGAGACCCAGTACTTC.